This record concerns one TCR beta chain sequence. Its antigen remains unknown. This entry comes from a study of shared clonotypes between healthy human individuals. Original data processing: Owing to the provision of junction-only sequences devoid of quality scores by immunoSEQ, filtering differed. The method was immunoSEQ multiplex PCR; TCRdb's version includes in-frame clones alone and lacks a portion of them. Clone size and the V and J calls come from that table; the DNA yielded D and trimming. The sample includes over 800,000 clones, 90% to 95% of them seen just once. Overall study findings and caveats: Relative to clonotypes present in all four donors, those not shared had lower generation probabilities.

CD8 cells regarded as naive lacked CD45RO, were positively chosen for CCR7, and omitted terminally differentiated effector memory CD45RA+ cells. Those who donated, Caucasian adults without exception, all lived in Nashville, Tennessee. The CDR3 spans 13 residues. V lost 0 bases and J lost 5, with 5 bases in between. CDR1 is LNHDA, CDR2 SQIVND, per germline (reference sequence). The gene calls are TRBV19 and TRBJ1-5; D is unclear. Sequencing used naive CD8+ T cells sorted from blood. This sequence originates from a man between 25 and 39 years old in good health. CDR3 coding DNA: TGTGCCAGTAGTATAGATTGGGATCAGCCCCAGCATTTT. Residues: CASSIDWDQPQHF.